This is a list of T cell receptor beta chains from one sample in a study of T-cell memory formation after mild COVID-19. TCRdb used MiXCR to reprocess the 5' RACE reads, holding one entry per CDR3 protein. The data contain about 340,000 distinct CDR3 sequences, approximately 12% of them seen just once; the ten biggest clones take up over 20%. The sequenced sample consisted of PBMCs or a T cell subset sorted from them (not recorded which). All receptors come from a man aged 18-30 years who had mild COVID-19 (a few samples of this study predate the infection). Cell type and time point are not known. Each CDR3 is given with its conserved first and last residue. A D gene is named only where the DNA matches it firmly. Clone size is stated in some rows and not others, as once, few, many or a class when expanded.

j_call d_call clone_size v_call cdr3_nt cdr3_aa
TRBJ1-1 - - TRBV10-3 TGTGCCATCAGTGTTGGGCCGCGGAACACTGAAGCTTTCTTT CAISVGPRNTEAFF
TRBJ1-2 TRBD1 few TRBV12-3/TRBV12-4 TGTGCCAGCAGTTTAGACAGGGGAGGCGGCTACACCTTC CASSLDRGGGYTF
TRBJ1-1 - - TRBV20-1 TGCAGTGCTAGAGACAGGGGTAGGATGGCTTTCTTT CSARDRGRMAFF
TRBJ2-7 - few TRBV10-1 TGCGCCAGCTCCCGGGGGAGCTCCTACGAGCAGTACTTC CASSRGSSYEQYF
TRBJ2-3 - - TRBV4-2 TGTGCCAGCAGCCAGGGACCGACAGGGACTAGCACAGATACGCAGTATTTT CASSQGPTGTSTDTQYF
TRBJ1-1 - many TRBV6-1 TGTGCCAGCACCCCCTCCAGGGGAAACACTGAAGCTTTCTTT CASTPSRGNTEAFF
TRBJ2-7 - few TRBV5-1 TGCGCCAGCAGCCCAGCGCCACCCTCAAGCGAGCAGTACTTC CASSPAPPSSEQYF
TRBJ1-1 - many TRBV7-9 TGTGCCAGCAGCTGGGGGGCAGGGCCTGAAGCTTTCTTT CASSWGAGPEAFF
TRBJ2-1 TRBD1 - TRBV11-2 TGTGCCAGCAGCCCTCAATCCGGGACAGGGACCTCCTACAATGAGCAGTTCTTC CASSPQSGTGTSYNEQFF
TRBJ2-7 - few TRBV7-2 TGTGCCAGCAGCTCAGTCGGGGGTTCCCCTTCCTACGAGCAGTACTTC CASSSVGGSPSYEQYF
TRBJ2-2 TRBD1 - TRBV11-3 TGTGCCAGCAGTAAAGGACAGGGTAACGCCGGGGAGCTGTTTTTT CASSKGQGNAGELFF
TRBJ1-1 - - TRBV29-1 TGCAGCGTGGAGGAAGGGGCTTTCTTT CSVEEGAFF
TRBJ2-5 - - TRBV7-3 TGTGCCAGCAGCCTTAACGGACATCGCGGATTACCCCAAGAGACCCAGTACTTC CASSLNGHRGLPQETQYF
TRBJ1-1 - - TRBV4-3 TGCGCCAGCAGCCCGTCCAGGGTGAAGAACACTGAAGCTTTCTTT CASSPSRVKNTEAFF
TRBJ2-7 - - TRBV4-1 TGCGCCAGCAGCCAAGCTAGGTTTTTGGACAGTCTCTACGAGCAGTACTTC CASSQARFLDSLYEQYF
TRBJ1-1 - few TRBV10-3 TGTGCCATCGGCGGGGCCGGTCACAGTGAAGCTTTCTTT CAIGGAGHSEAFF
TRBJ2-3 TRBD1 - TRBV9 TGTGCCAGCACCCCGACAGGGACCCCTAGCACAGATACGCAGTATTTT CASTPTGTPSTDTQYF
TRBJ2-5 TRBD1 few TRBV20-1 TGCAGTGCAACGACAGGGAACGAGACCCAGTACTTC CSATTGNETQYF
TRBJ2-3 - - TRBV10-3 TGTGCCATCAGGAGCGGATGGGAGGATACGCAGTATTTT CAIRSGWEDTQYF
TRBJ1-1 TRBD1 - TRBV28 TGTGCCAGCAGTCTCCTGGGACAGGGGCATGAAGCTTTCTTT CASSLLGQGHEAFF
TRBJ1-4 TRBD1 few TRBV7-9 TGTGCCAGCAGCCCCGCCGGGACAGTTAATGAAAAACTGTTTTTT CASSPAGTVNEKLFF
TRBJ2-3 - few TRBV6-2/TRBV6-3 TGTGCCAGCAGTTGGCAAGATACGCAGTATTTT CASSWQDTQYF
TRBJ1-5 - - TRBV2 TGTGCCAGCAGTGGCCCGGGGGGGGCCCGGGGCAATCAGCCCCAGCATTTT CASSGPGGARGNQPQHF
TRBJ2-6 - - TRBV6-6 TGTGCCAGCAGTTACTCGAGGGCTGGGGCCAACGTCCTGACTTTC CASSYSRAGANVLTF
TRBJ2-5 TRBD2 few TRBV12-5 TGTGCTAGTGGTAAGACTAGCCGGGAGACCCAGTACTTC CASGKTSRETQYF
TRBJ2-5 TRBD1 few TRBV7-2 TGTGCCAGCAGGCCTAGGACAGGGGCCGGGGAGACCCAGTACTTC CASRPRTGAGETQYF
TRBJ2-3 - few TRBV27 TGTGCCAGCAGTTTGGCGGGGCCATCAGATACGCAGTATTTT CASSLAGPSDTQYF
TRBJ2-2 TRBD1 - TRBV19 TGTGCCAGTAGTTACCAGGGGGCCAACCCCGGGGAGCTGTTTTTT CASSYQGANPGELFF
TRBJ1-4 - few TRBV11-2 TGTGCCAGCAGCTTAGTCCGGTCCCCTGAAAAACTGTTTTTT CASSLVRSPEKLFF
TRBJ2-3 - - TRBV28 TGTGCCAGCACCGACAGGCACACAGATACGCAGTATTTT CASTDRHTDTQYF
TRBJ2-1 - many TRBV5-1 TGCGCCAGCTTCACGAGCGGTACCTACAATGAGCAGTTCTTC CASFTSGTYNEQFF
TRBJ1-1 - - TRBV21-1 TGTGCCAGCAGGGAACAGCCCTGGGCTTTCTTT CASREQPWAFF
TRBJ1-5 - many TRBV5-1 TGCGCCAGCAGCTCTGGGGCGGATCAGCCCCAGCATTTT CASSSGADQPQHF
TRBJ2-3 - - TRBV9 TGTGCCAGCAGCTCCTTCGCCAAGATTTCTAGCACAGATACGCAGTATTTT CASSSFAKISSTDTQYF
TRBJ2-3 - many TRBV12-3/TRBV12-4 TGTGCCAGCAGGACGACCGGCGCAGATACGCAGTATTTT CASRTTGADTQYF
TRBJ1-6 TRBD1 few TRBV4-2 TGTGCCAGCAGCCGCCGGGTAGAGGGGGCTTGGCACCTCCACTTT CASSRRVEGAWHLHF
TRBJ2-5 TRBD1 - TRBV5-6 TGTGCCAGCAGCACACCGACAGGGGGCGAGACCCAGTACTTC CASSTPTGGETQYF
TRBJ2-3 TRBD2 - TRBV5-1 TGCGCCAGCAGCGGAGGGGCGGGGGGGCCACGTACGCAGTATTTT CASSGGAGGPRTQYF
TRBJ1-5 - few TRBV9 TGTGCCAGCAGCGTAGGACCTTGGGGCAATCAGCCCCAGCATTTT CASSVGPWGNQPQHF
TRBJ1-1 - few TRBV28 TGTGCCAGCAGTTTTGGGGGATCAGCTTTCTTT CASSFGGSAFF